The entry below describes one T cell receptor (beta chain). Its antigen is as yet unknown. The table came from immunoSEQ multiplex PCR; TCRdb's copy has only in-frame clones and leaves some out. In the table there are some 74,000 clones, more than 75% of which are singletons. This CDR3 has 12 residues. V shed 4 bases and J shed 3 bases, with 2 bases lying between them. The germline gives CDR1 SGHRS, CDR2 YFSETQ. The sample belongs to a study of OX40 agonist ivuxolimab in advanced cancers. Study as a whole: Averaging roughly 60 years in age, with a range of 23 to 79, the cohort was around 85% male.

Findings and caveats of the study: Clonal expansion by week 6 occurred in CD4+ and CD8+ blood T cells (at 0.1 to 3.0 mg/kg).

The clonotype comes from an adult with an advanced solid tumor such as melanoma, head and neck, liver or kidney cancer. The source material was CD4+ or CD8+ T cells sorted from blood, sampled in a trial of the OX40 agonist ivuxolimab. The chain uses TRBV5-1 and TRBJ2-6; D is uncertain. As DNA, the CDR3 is TGCGCCAGCAGCGTTGGGGCCAACGTCCTGACTTTC. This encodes CASSVGANVLTF.